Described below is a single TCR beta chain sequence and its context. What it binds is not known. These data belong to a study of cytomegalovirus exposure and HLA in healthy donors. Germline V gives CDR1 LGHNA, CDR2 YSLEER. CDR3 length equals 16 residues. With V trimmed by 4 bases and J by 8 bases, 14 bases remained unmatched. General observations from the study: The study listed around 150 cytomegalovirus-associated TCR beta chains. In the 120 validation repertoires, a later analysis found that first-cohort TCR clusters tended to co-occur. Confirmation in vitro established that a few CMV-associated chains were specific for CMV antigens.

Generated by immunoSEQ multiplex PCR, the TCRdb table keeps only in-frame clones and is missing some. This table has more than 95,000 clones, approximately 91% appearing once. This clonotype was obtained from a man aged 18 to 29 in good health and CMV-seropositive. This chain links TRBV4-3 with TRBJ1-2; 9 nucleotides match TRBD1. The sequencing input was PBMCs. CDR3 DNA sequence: TGCGCCAGCAGCCGCACAGTGACAGGGGGGATGGCCGGCTACACCTTC. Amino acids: CASSRTVTGGMAGYTF.